These 23 T cell receptor beta chains share one sample of origin, sequenced in a study of control samples from healthy donors and cancer patients. Generated by immunoSEQ multiplex PCR, the TCRdb table keeps only in-frame clones and is missing some. The sample shows approximately 150,000 clones, approximately 86% of them seen only once. Material for sequencing was blood. The receptors come from a young man in good health.

This clone was detected only a few times. The rearrangement links TRBV7-9 to TRBJ2-3; D possibly matches TRBD1 or TRBD2 (5 bases each). V gave up 1 base and J gave up 6 bases, with 23 bases separating them. CDR1 is SEHNR and CDR2 is FQNEAQ in the germline V gene (reference sequence). The CDR3 sequence is 18 residues long. The CDR3 bases are TGTGCCAGCAGCTTAGGCGACGGGGCAACGACGACCAGGGATACGCAGTATTTT. The encoded protein is CASSLGDGATTTRDTQYF.

The chain joins TRBV5-3 to TRBJ1-1; TRBD1 agrees at 8 bases. TRBV5-3 is known as an ORF, though its function is uncertain. There are 16 residues in the CDR3. V was pared by 1 base and J by 0 bases, with 5 bases of the junction left unmatched. The CDR3 DNA reads as TGTGCCAGAAGCTTGATCAGGGGGCGGGTGAACACTGAAGCTTTCTTT. It codes for CARSLIRGRVNTEAFF.

The chain employs TRBV30 and TRBJ1-2, with 7 bases fitting TRBD1. V was pared by 0 bases and J by 4 bases, with 17 bases of the junction left unmatched. This CDR3 region has 18 residues. Germline loops: CDR1 GTSNPN, CDR2 SVGIG (reference sequence). The CDR3 sequence: CAWSVLRQGERYPYGYTF. CDR3 nucleotides: TGTGCCTGGAGTGTCCTAAGACAGGGAGAGAGATACCCCTATGGCTACACCTTC.

The chain uses TRBV6-4 and TRBJ2-1; 7 bases map to TRBD2. V dropped 4 bases and J dropped 2; count of bases not matched to a gene: 5. This CDR3 contains 15 residues. From germline, CDR1 is MRHNA and CDR2 SNTAGT. The CDR3 here is CASSASGDPYNEQFF. CDR3 DNA: TGTGCCAGCAGTGCCAGCGGGGATCCCTACAATGAGCAGTTCTTC.

This chain connects TRBV12-3 or TRBV12-4 to TRBJ1-2, with a tentative D call TRBD1 (5 bases). The CDR3 consists of 12 residues. V was cut by 8 bases and J by 4 bases, with 11 bases left in between. CDR3: CASSRGSYGYTF. In DNA form, the CDR3 reads TGTGCCAGCTCGAGGGGTTCCTATGGCTACACCTTC.

The chain combines TRBV5-1 with TRBJ2-7; weak D call: TRBD2 (6 bases). V lost 3 bases and J 6 bases, leaving 13 bases between the germline ends. Germline V gene sequence: CDR1 SGHRS, CDR2 YFSETQ. CDR3 length: 13 residues. The CDR3 loop is CASSSQGGGEQYF. CDR3 nucleotide sequence: TGCGCCAGCAGCTCGCAGGGAGGTGGCGAGCAGTACTTC.

The chain uses TRBV6-6 and TRBJ1-2; tentatively, D is TRBD1 (5 bases). The CDR3 loop spans 13 amino acids. V lost 2 bases to trimming and J lost 6 bases, with 10 bases between them. CDR1 and CDR2 (germline): MNHNY, SVGAGI (reference sequence). The CDR3 nucleotides are TGTGCCAGCAGTTACCCGAGGGGCGATGGCTACACCTTC. Its translation is CASSYPRGDGYTF.

This clone occurred once. The CDR3 sequence: CASSQGMEGGKEQYF. The CDR3, as DNA: TGTGCCAGCAGCCAAGGGATGGAGGGGGGCAAAGAGCAGTACTTC. The chain has TRBV3-1 (or the pseudogene TRBV3-2) and TRBJ2-7; the D gene could be TRBD1 or TRBD2 (6 bases each). Germline V lookup: CDR1 LGHDT, CDR2 YNNKEL (reference sequence). The CDR3 contains 15 residues. Trimming removed 1 base from V and 7 bases from J, with 17 bases in between.

This rearrangement joins TRBV28 to TRBJ1-1; 7 nucleotides line up with TRBD1. The germline gives CDR1 MDHEN, CDR2 SYDVKM. The V gene end was trimmed by 5 bases and the J gene end by 6 bases; junction bases not matched to a gene: 12. This CDR3 region has 15 residues. The CDR3, as DNA: TGTGCCAGCAGTCGGACAGGTCGACCCCTATCTGAAGCTTTCTTT. Its protein is CASSRTGRPLSEAFF. Complete variable domain (other parts from reference TRBV28 and TRBJ1-1): DVKVTQSSRYLVKRTGEKVFLECVQDMDHENMFWYRQDPGLGLRLIYFSYDVKMKEKGDIPEGYSVSREKKERFSLILESASTNQTSMYLCASSRTGRPLSEAFFGQGTRLTVV.

This CDR3 reads CASSPIGGLSQETQYF. CDR3 in DNA: TGTGCCAGCTCACCAATAGGGGGCCTATCCCAAGAGACCCAGTACTTC. The chain joins TRBV18 to TRBJ2-5; TRBD1 aligns across 7 bases. Germline trimming cut 2 bases from V and 1 base from J; bases unmatched to any gene: 7. Germline V gene lookup returns CDR1 KGHSH and CDR2 LQKENI. The CDR3 loop spans 16 amino acids. Full variable domain (missing parts from reference TRBV18 and TRBJ2-5): NAGVMQNPRHLVRRRGQEARLRCSPMKGHSHVYWYRQLPEEGLKFMVYLQKENIIDESGMPKERFSAEFPKEGPSILRIQQVVRGDSAAYFCASSPIGGLSQETQYFGPGTRLLVL.

In this sample, this clone turned up once. V and J are TRBV7-3 and TRBJ1-1; the match to TRBD1 covers 8 bases. The length of the CDR3 is 15 residues. With 9 bases clipped from V and 0 bases from J, the junction kept 9 bases outside the gene matches. Germline CDR1 is SGHTA and CDR2 is FQGTGA. The CDR3 region is CASQLSGQVNTEAFF. CDR3 bases: TGTGCCAGTCAGCTTTCGGGACAGGTGAACACTGAAGCTTTCTTT.

The chain links TRBV7-9 to TRBJ1-4, with unresolved D. V gave up 4 bases and J gave up 3 bases, with 12 bases separating them. Germline V gene data show CDR1 as SEHNR and CDR2 as FQNEAQ (reference sequence). The CDR3 has 15 residues. The CDR3 sequence: CASSSMRGANEKLFF. CDR3 sequence (DNA): TGTGCCAGCAGCTCCATGCGTGGGGCTAATGAAAAACTGTTTTTT.

The chain has TRBV30 and TRBJ1-3; 7 positions match TRBD1. The CDR3 loop spans 14 amino acids. Germline-derived CDR1 and CDR2 are GTSNPN and SVGIG (reference sequence). The V and J ends lost 0 bases and 8 bases, in that order; junction bases with no gene match: 7. CDR3 region: CAWSVDRAVDTIYF. The CDR3 DNA reads TGTGCCTGGAGTGTAGACAGGGCGGTCGACACCATATATTTT.

This clone showed up just a few times. V is TRBV6-1 and J is TRBJ1-5, with a possible D match to TRBD1 (6 bases). The CDR3 has 14 residues. Per germline, CDR1 MNHNS and CDR2 SASEGT. V gave up 2 bases and J gave up 5 bases, with 10 bases separating them. CDR3 sequence: CASSESGGYQPQHF. CDR3 DNA sequence: TGTGCCAGCAGTGAATCGGGGGGCTATCAGCCCCAGCATTTT.

This clone was seen a single time. The chain joins TRBV2 to TRBJ1-4, with 8 positions matching TRBD1. Per the germline V gene, CDR1 is SNHLY and CDR2 is FYNNEI. The CDR3 extends over 14 amino acids. The J segment lost 3 bases and the V segment lost 4 bases, leaving 1 base of the junction unmatched. CDR3 loop: CASSVDRANEKLFF. For the CDR3, the DNA is TGTGCCAGCAGTGTGGACAGGGCTAATGAAAAACTGTTTTTT.

This chain connects TRBV2 to TRBJ1-4, with D tentatively TRBD1 (5 bases). Trimming took 3 bases from V and 8 from J, leaving 13 bases between them. The CDR3 is 14 residues long. CDR1 SNHLY and CDR2 FYNNEI come from the germline V gene. CDR3 DNA sequence: TGTGCCAGCAGTGACCGGGACCCAGCGGAAAAACTGTTTTTT. Amino acids: CASSDRDPAEKLFF.

The V gene is TRBV6-6, the J gene TRBJ1-5, with TRBD1 matching over 9 bases. CDR1 is MNHNY and CDR2 is SVGAGI in the germline V gene (reference sequence). J gave up 6 bases and V 6 bases, and 6 bases lay outside the gene matches. This CDR3 contains 14 residues. CDR3 region: CASRTTGGLQPQHF. The DNA of the CDR3 is TGTGCCAGCAGGACTACAGGGGGCCTTCAGCCCCAGCATTTT.

The rearrangement joins TRBV4-1 to TRBJ1-1; D ambiguous. In germline, CDR1 is MGHRA, CDR2 YSYEKL. This CDR3 comprises 14 residues. The V end was cut by 4 bases, the J end by 3 bases, with 12 bases between. The CDR3 DNA follows: TGCGCCAGCAGCCCCACCTACCAATACACTGAAGCTTTCTTT. Protein product: CASSPTYQYTEAFF.

This clone was observed a few times. The CDR3 loop is CASSETGNSGNTIYF. In DNA, the CDR3 is TGTGCCAGCAGTGAGACAGGGAACTCTGGAAACACCATATATTTT. This chain uses TRBV2 with TRBJ1-3; 7 nucleotides agree with TRBD1. The CDR3 length is 15 residues. Per the germline V gene, CDR1 is SNHLY and CDR2 is FYNNEI. V was pared by 3 bases and J by 0 bases, with 2 bases of the junction left unmatched.

The chain recombines TRBV19 with TRBJ2-2, with D possibly matching TRBD1 (6 bases). Looked up from germline, CDR1 is LNHDA and CDR2 is SQIVND (reference sequence). With 5 bases removed from V and 4 bases from J, the gap between germline ends came to 11 bases. This CDR3 region has 14 residues. The DNA for the CDR3 is TGTGCCAGTAGTCAGGGGAGCGGCACCGGGGAGCTGTTTTTT. This sequence encodes CASSQGSGTGELFF.

This chain uses TRBV4-3 with TRBJ1-2; 8 bases line up with TRBD1. CDR1 is LGHNA, CDR2 YSLEER, per germline. The length of the CDR3 is 14 residues. V trimming: 1 base; J trimming: 4 bases; junction bases outside the gene matches: 2. The CDR3 DNA sequence: TGCGCCAGCAGCCAAGGAACAGGGGGCTATGGCTACACCTTC. It yields the protein CASSQGTGGYGYTF.

This clone was counted a single time. The chain uses TRBV19 and TRBJ2-5, with no clear D. The V and J ends lost 3 bases and 3 bases respectively, with 5 bases between them. The germline gives CDR1 LNHDA, CDR2 SQIVND (reference sequence). The CDR3 length is 12 residues. CDR3 in amino acids: CASSIPKETQYF. The CDR3, as DNA: TGTGCCAGTAGTATTCCTAAAGAGACCCAGTACTTC.

The sample holds one count of this clone. This chain links TRBV11-2 with TRBJ2-7; possible D gene TRBD2, 7 bases. Germline assignment: CDR1 SGHAT and CDR2 FQNNGV. The ends were cut back, 0 bases at V and 5 bases at J, with 17 bases in the middle. The CDR3 extends over 16 amino acids. The CDR3 loop reads CASSLDLGGLGDEQYF. Written as DNA, the CDR3 is TGTGCCAGCAGCTTAGACTTGGGGGGGCTGGGGGACGAGCAGTACTTC.